This T cell receptor (beta chain) was sequenced in a study of tumor-infiltrating lymphocytes in localized non-small cell lung cancer. About the study: Patients included smokers and never-smokers with various histologies, some sampled after neoadjuvant chemotherapy.

Measured with immunoSEQ multiplex PCR; TCRdb has only the in-frame clones, and not every one. Of 7,000 to 9,500 clones in the sample, 70% to 80% were seen once. Germline V gene data show CDR1 as SGHAT and CDR2 as FQDESV (reference sequence). This CDR3 contains 14 residues. Between the trimmed V and J ends, which lost 0 bases and 1 base, there was a span of 6 bases. The rearrangement joins TRBV11-1 to TRBJ2-5, with D perhaps matching TRBD2 (6 bases). This receptor was identified in a human donor with non-small cell lung cancer. Sequencing was done on a sample of uninvolved lung tissue not adjacent to the tumor. CDR3: CASSLAGGQETQYF. DNA for the CDR3: TGTGCCAGCAGCTTAGCGGGGGGCCAAGAGACCCAGTACTTC.